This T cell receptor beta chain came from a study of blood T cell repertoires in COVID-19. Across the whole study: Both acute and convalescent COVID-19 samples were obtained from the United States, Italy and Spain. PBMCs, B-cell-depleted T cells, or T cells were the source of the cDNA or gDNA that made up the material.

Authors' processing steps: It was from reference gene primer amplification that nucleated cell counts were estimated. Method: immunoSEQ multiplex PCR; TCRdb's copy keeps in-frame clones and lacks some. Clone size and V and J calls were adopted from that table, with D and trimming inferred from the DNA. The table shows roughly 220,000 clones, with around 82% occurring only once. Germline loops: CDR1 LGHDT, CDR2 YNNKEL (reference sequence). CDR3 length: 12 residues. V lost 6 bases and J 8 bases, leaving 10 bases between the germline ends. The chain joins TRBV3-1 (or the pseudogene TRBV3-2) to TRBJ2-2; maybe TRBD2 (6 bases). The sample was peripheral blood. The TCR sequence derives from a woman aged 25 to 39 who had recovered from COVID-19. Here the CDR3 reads CASRLGGGELFF. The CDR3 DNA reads TGTGCCAGCAGACTGGGGGGAGGGGAGCTGTTTTTT.